This T cell receptor beta chain appears in the sequencing data of a study of cytomegalovirus exposure and HLA in healthy donors. Germline trimming cut 5 bases from V and 3 bases from J; bases unmatched to any gene: 5. The CDR3 spans 15 residues. Germline assignment: CDR1 MNHEY and CDR2 SMNVEV (reference sequence). The donors were part of the validation cohort of roughly 130 subjects. That cohort was separate from the first cohort, which comprised 550 to 750 subjects. TCRdb keeps only in-frame clones here, not all; method: immunoSEQ multiplex PCR. The sample carries around 70,000 clones, around 94% recorded once. Points from the study as a whole: Overall, approximately 150 TCR beta chains were annotated as cytomegalovirus-associated. Published work reported that the classifier diagnosed cytomegalovirus status with high specificity and sensitivity. Most observed TCR sequences were rare, whereas some public TCRs were detected in many donors.

A remark on this clone: Its antigen remains unidentified.

The rearrangement links TRBV27 to TRBJ1-5; 9 bases are a match to TRBD1. Sequencing used PBMCs. This TCR was recovered from a man younger than 35 in good health and CMV-seropositive. CDR3 sequence reads: CASSPGQGPNQPQHF. CDR3 nucleotide sequence: TGTGCCAGCAGTCCGGGACAGGGCCCCAATCAGCCCCAGCATTTT.